Sequencing of this T cell receptor (beta chain) was carried out in a study of blood T cell repertoires in COVID-19. Trimming shortened V by 6 bases and J by 11 bases, and 17 bases separated the two germline ends. The CDR3 is 13 amino acids. Per germline, CDR1 MNHEY and CDR2 SVGAGI. The data were produced by immunoSEQ multiplex PCR, yet TCRdb's version contains in-frame clones alone and is incomplete. The sample has about 400,000 clones, approximately 87% seen once; the top ten hold approximately 9.3%. The sequence derives from a woman aged 50 to 60 who had recovered from COVID-19. V is TRBV6-5 and J is TRBJ1-5; tentatively, D is TRBD1 (5 bases). The specimen sequenced was PBMCs or T cells enriched from blood (not recorded which). CDR3 protein: CASSRSWGGAQHF. The CDR3 DNA is TGTGCCAGCAGCCGTTCCTGGGGGGGAGCCCAGCATTTT.